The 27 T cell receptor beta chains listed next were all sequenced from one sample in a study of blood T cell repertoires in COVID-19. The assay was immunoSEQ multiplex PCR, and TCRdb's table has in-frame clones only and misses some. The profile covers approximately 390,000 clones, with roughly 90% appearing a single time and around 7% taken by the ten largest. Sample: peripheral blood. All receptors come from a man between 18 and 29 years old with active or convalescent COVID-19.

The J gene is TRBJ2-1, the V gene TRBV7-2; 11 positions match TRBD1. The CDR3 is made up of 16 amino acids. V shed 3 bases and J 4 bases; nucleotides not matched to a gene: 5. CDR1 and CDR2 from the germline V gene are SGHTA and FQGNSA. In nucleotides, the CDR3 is TGTGCCAGCAGCTTGGTCGGGACAGGGGGGTACAATGAGCAGTTCTTC. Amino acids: CASSLVGTGGYNEQFF. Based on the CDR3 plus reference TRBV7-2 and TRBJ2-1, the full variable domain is GAGVSQSPSNKVTEKGKDVELRCDPISGHTALYWYRQSLGQGLEFLIYFQGNSAPDKSGLPSDRFSAERTGGSVSTLTIQRTQQEDSAVYLCASSLVGTGGYNEQFFGPGTRLTVL.

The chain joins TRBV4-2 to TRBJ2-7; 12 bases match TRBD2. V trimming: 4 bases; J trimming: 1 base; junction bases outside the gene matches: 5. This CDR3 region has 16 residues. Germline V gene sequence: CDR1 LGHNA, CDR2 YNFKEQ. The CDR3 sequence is CASSPLTSGRSYEQYF. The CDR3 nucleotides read TGTGCCAGCAGCCCACTCACTAGCGGGAGGTCCTACGAGCAGTACTTC.

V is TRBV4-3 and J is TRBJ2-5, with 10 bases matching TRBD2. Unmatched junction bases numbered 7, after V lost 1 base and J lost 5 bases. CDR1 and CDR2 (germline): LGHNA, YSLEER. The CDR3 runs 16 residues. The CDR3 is CASSQAAAGGQETQYF. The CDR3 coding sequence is TGCGCCAGCAGCCAAGCGGCAGCGGGGGGGCAGGAGACCCAGTACTTC.

Here the CDR3 reads CASSLSAGGGGTDTQYF. In DNA, the CDR3 is TGTGCCAGCAGTCTTAGTGCGGGAGGGGGGGGCACAGATACGCAGTATTTT. The chain uses TRBV27 and TRBJ2-3, with TRBD2 matching over 9 bases. The CDR3 contains 17 residues. Germline loops: CDR1 MNHEY, CDR2 SMNVEV (reference sequence). J lost 1 base, V lost 5 bases, and 10 bases had no gene match.

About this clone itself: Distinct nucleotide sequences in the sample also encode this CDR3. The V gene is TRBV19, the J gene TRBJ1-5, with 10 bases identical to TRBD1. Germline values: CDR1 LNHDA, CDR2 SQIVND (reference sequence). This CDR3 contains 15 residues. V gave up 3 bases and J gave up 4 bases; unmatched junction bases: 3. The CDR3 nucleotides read TGTGCCAGTAGTATTTGGACAGGGGGTAATCAGCCCCAGCATTTT. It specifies CASSIWTGGNQPQHF.

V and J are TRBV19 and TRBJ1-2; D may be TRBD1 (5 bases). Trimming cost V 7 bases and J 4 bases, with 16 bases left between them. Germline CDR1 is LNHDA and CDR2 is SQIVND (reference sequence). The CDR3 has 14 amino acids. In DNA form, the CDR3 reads TGTGCCAGTACCTCCAGGGAAGGTTTCTATGGCTACACCTTC. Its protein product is CASTSREGFYGYTF.

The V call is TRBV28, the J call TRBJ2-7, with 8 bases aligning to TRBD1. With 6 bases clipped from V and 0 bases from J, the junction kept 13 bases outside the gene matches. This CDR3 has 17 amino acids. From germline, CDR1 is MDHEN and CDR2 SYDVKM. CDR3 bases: TGTGCCAGCAGAAGGGAAACCGGGACAGGCCTCTCCTACGAGCAGTACTTC. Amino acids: CASRRETGTGLSYEQYF.

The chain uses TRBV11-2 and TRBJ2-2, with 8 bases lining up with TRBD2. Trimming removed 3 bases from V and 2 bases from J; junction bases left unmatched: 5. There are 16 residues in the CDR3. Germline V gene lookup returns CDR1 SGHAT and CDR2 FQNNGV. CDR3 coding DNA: TGTGCCAGCAGCTTTGGCGGGGGGAAAAACACCGGGGAGCTGTTTTTT. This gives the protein CASSFGGGKNTGELFF.

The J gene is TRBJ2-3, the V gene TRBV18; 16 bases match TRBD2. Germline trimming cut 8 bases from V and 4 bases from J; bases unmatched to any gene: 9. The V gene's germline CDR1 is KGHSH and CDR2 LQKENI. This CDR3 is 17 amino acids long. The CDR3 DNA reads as TGTGCCAGCACTCCGGGACTAGCGGGGGGGCCGGCAGATACGCAGTATTTT. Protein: CASTPGLAGGPADTQYF.

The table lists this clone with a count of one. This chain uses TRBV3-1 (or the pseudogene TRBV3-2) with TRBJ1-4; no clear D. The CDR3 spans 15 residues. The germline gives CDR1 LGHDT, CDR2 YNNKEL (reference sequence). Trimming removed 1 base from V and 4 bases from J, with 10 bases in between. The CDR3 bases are TGTGCCAGCAGCCAAGTAGGCGGGATTAATGAAAAACTGTTTTTT. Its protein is CASSQVGGINEKLFF.

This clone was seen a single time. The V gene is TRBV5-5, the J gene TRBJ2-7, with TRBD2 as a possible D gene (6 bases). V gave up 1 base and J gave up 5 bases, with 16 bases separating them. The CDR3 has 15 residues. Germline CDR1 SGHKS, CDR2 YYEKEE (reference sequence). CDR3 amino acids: CASSLTLALGNEQYF. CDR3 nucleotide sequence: TGTGCCAGCAGCTTGACTCTAGCGCTTGGAAACGAGCAGTACTTC.

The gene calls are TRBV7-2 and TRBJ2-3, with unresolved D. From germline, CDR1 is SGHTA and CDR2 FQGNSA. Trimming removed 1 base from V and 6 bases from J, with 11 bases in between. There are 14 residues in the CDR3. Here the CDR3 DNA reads TGTGCCAGCAGCTTAGACCGGGTCTCGGATACGCAGTATTTT. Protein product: CASSLDRVSDTQYF.

DNA of the CDR3: TGTGCCAGCAGTCTAGGGCTGATCGGGGGTCGCGGTGAAAAACTGTTTTTT. It translates to CASSLGLIGGRGEKLFF. The V call is TRBV28, the J call TRBJ1-4, with D possibly matching TRBD1 (5 bases). Germline V gives CDR1 MDHEN, CDR2 SYDVKM. The CDR3 is 17 residues long. Trimming removed 5 bases at V and 7 bases at J, with 23 bases between.

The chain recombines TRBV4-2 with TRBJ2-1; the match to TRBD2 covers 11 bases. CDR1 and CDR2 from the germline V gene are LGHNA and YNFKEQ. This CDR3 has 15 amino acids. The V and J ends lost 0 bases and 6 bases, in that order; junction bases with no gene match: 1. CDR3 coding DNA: TGTGCCAGCAGCCAAGATAGCGGGGGGGCCAATGAGCAGTTCTTC. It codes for CASSQDSGGANEQFF.

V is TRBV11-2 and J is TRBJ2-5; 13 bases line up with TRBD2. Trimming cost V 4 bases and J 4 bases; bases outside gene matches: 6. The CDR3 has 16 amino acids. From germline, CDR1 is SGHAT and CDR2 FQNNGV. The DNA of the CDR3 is TGTGCCAGCAGCTCCTCCGGGACTAGCGGGATAGAGACCCAGTACTTC. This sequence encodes CASSSSGTSGIETQYF.

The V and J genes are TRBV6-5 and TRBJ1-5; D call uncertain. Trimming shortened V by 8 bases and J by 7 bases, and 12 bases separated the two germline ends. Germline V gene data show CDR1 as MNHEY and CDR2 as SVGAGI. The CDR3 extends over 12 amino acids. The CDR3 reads CASGNERQPQHF. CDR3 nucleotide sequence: TGTGCCAGCGGTAATGAGCGACAGCCCCAGCATTTT.

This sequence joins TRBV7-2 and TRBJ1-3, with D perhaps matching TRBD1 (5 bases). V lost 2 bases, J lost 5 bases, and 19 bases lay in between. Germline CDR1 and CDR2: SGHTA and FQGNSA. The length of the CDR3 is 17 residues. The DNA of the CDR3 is TGTGCCAGCAGCTTAATCGTATCGGGCGGGGCGAGAAACACCATATATTTT. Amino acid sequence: CASSLIVSGGARNTIYF.

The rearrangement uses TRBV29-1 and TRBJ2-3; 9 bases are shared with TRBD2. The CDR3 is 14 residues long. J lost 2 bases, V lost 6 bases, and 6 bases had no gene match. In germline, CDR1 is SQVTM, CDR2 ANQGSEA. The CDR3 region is CSVAAGGDTDTQYF. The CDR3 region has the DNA TGCAGCGTCGCCGCGGGGGGGGACACAGATACGCAGTATTTT.

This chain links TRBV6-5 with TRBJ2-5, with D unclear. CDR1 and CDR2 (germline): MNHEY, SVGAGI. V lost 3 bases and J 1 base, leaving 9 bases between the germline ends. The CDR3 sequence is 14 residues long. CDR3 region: CASSYFSSQETQYF. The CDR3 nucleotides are TGTGCCAGCAGTTATTTTAGCTCCCAAGAGACCCAGTACTTC.

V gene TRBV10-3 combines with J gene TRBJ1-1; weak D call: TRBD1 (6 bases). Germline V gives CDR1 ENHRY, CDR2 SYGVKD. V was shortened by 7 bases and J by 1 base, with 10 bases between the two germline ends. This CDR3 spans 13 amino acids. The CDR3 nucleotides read TGTGCCATCAAATTGACAGGGAACACTGAAGCTTTCTTT. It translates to CAIKLTGNTEAFF.

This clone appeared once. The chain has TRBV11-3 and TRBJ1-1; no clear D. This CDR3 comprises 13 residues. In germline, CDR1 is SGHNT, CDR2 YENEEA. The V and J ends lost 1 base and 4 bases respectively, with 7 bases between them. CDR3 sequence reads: CASSLVPGTEAFF. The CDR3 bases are TGTGCCAGCAGCTTAGTACCGGGCACTGAAGCTTTCTTT.

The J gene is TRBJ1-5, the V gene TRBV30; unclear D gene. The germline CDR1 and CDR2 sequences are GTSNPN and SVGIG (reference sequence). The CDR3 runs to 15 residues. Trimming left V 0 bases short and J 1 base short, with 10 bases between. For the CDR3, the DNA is TGTGCCTGGAGTGTTGACCTAGGAAGCAATCAGCCCCAGCATTTT. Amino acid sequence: CAWSVDLGSNQPQHF.

The CDR3 DNA follows: TGCGCCAGCAGCCTCCGTCCCAATGAGCAGTTCTTC. It codes for CASSLRPNEQFF. J is TRBJ2-1 and V is TRBV4-3; D gene uncertain. V shed 4 bases and J shed 6 bases, with 7 bases lying between them. CDR1 and CDR2 (germline): LGHNA, YSLEER. This CDR3 is 12 amino acids long.

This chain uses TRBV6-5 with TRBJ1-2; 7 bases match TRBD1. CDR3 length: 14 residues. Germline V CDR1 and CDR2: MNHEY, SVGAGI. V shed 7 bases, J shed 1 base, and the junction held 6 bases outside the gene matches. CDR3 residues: CASIYRGRNYGYTF. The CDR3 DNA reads TGTGCCAGCATATACAGGGGCCGTAACTATGGCTACACCTTC.

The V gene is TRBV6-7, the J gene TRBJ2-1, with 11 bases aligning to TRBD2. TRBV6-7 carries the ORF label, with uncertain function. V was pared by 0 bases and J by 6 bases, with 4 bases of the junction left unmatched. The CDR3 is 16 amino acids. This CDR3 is CASSYSTSGDINEQFF. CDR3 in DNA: TGTGCCAGCAGTTACTCGACTAGCGGGGACATCAATGAGCAGTTCTTC.

The CDR3 DNA is TGTGCCACCAGCAGAGATCCCGGACAGCTTTATGAAAAACTGTTTTTT. Residues: CATSRDPGQLYEKLFF. This sequence joins TRBV15 and TRBJ1-4, with D possibly TRBD1 on 6 matching bases. This CDR3 has 16 residues. Trimming stripped 0 bases from V and 6 bases from J, with 14 bases between. The germline CDR1 and CDR2 sequences are LNHNV and YYDKDF (reference sequence).

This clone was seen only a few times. As DNA, the CDR3 is TGTGCCAGCAGTCGGGACAGCATGAACACTGAAGCTTTCTTT. It yields the protein CASSRDSMNTEAFF. J is TRBJ1-1 and V is TRBV7-3, with 7 bases aligning to TRBD1. V shed 6 bases, J shed 0 bases, and the junction held 4 bases outside the gene matches. The CDR3 loop spans 14 amino acids. Germline assignment: CDR1 SGHTA and CDR2 FQGTGA.